What follows describes a single T cell receptor beta chain. This entry comes from a study of blood T cell repertoires in COVID-19. Study information: From the United States, Italy and Spain came samples of acute and convalescent COVID-19. The analysed material was cDNA or gDNA that came from T cells, B-cell-depleted T cells, or PBMCs.

Methods used by the authors: Estimated nucleated cell counts came from reference gene primer amplification. The table came from immunoSEQ multiplex PCR; TCRdb's copy has only in-frame clones and leaves some out. V, J and clone size are those of that table, while D and trimming were read from the DNA. Among some 250,000 clones, approximately 88% were seen once, and the ten largest hold around 27%. CDR1 MNHEY and CDR2 SVGAGI come from the germline V gene. This CDR3 contains 14 residues. The V end lost 5 bases, the J end lost 7 bases, and 18 bases lay between the germline ends. V is TRBV6-5 and J is TRBJ2-7, with a tentative D call TRBD1 (8 bases). The sequenced material came from peripheral blood. This TCR was recovered from a man aged 35 to 55 with acute or convalescent COVID-19. This CDR3 reads CASSTGGGRREQYF. DNA of the CDR3: TGTGCCAGCAGTACAGGGGGGGGGCGTCGGGAGCAGTACTTC.